The sequence of this TCR beta chain was determined in a study of CD8 T cells in Susac syndrome. RNA amounts of about 0.5 to 1 ug underwent reverse transcription with random hexamers. TCRdb reprocessed the immunoSEQ multiplex PCR reads via MiXCR and lists one record per CDR3 protein. The repertoire consists of roughly 130,000 distinct CDR3 sequences, with approximately 94% occurring once and the leading ten covering 0.095% to 0.15%. The receptor was derived from a human donor with multiple sclerosis. Specimen: CD4+ T cells from PBMCs.

CDR3 amino acids: CSARPTGQGVYGYTF. CDR3 nucleotide sequence: TGCAGTGCTAGACCCACGGGACAGGGGGTTTATGGCTACACCTTC. The rearrangement uses TRBV20-1 and TRBJ1-2; 11 bases map to TRBD1. The CDR3 sequence is 15 residues long. With 2 bases clipped from V and 5 bases from J, the junction kept 7 bases outside the gene matches. Germline lookup yields CDR1 DFQATT and CDR2 SNEGSKA (reference sequence).